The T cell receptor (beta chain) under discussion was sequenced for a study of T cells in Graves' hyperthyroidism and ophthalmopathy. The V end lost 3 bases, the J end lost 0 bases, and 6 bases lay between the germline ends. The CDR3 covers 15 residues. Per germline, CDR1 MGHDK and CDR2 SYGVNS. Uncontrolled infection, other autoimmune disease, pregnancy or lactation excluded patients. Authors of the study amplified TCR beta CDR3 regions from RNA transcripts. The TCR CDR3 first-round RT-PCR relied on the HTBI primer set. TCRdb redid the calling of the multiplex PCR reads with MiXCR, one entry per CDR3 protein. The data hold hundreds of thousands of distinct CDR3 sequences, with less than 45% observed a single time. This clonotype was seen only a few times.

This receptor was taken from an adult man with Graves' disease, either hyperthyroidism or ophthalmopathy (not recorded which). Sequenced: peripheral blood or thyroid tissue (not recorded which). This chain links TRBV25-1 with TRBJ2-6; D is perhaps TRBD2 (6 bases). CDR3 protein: CASSEGGSGANVLTF. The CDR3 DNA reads TGTGCCAGCAGTGAGGGGGGCTCTGGGGCCAACGTCCTGACTTTC.